This T cell receptor beta chain was recorded in a study of T cells in Graves' hyperthyroidism and ophthalmopathy. Germline values: CDR1 LGHNT, CDR2 FRNRAP. This CDR3 spans 17 amino acids. V shed 3 bases, J shed 6 bases, and the junction held 12 bases outside the gene matches. TCR beta CDR3 regions were amplified from RNA transcripts. The HTBI primer set was used in a first-round RT-PCR of the TCR CDR3. TCRdb recomputed calls from the multiplex PCR reads with MiXCR, one row per CDR3 protein. The data show around 280,000 distinct CDR3 sequences, roughly 15% seen once. At least ten counts were recorded for this clonotype.

The rearrangement links TRBV12-5 to TRBJ2-2, with 8 positions matching TRBD1. The material sequenced was blood. The source of this sequence is a woman in her 40s with Graves' hyperthyroidism. CDR3 DNA: TGTGCTAGTGGTTTCCCTTCCAGGGGGCTAAGCGCCGGGGAGCTGTTTTTT. It encodes CASGFPSRGLSAGELFF.